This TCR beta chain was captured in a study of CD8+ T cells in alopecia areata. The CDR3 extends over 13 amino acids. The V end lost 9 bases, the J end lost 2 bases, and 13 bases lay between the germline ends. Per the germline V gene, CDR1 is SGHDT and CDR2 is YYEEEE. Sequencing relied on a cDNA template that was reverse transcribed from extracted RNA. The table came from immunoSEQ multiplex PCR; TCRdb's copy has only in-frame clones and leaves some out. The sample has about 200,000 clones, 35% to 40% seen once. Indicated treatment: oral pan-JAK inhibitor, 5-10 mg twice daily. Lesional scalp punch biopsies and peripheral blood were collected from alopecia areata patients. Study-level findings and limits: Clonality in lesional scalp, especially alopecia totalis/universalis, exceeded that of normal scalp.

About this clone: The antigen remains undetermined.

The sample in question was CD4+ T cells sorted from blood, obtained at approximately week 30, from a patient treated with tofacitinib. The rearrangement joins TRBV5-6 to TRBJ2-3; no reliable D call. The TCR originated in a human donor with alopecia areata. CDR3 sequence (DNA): TGTGCCACCCATTCGAAAACCACAGATACGCAGTATTTT. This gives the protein CATHSKTTDTQYF.